Below are 13 T cell receptor beta chains sequenced from a single sample in a study of cytomegalovirus exposure and HLA in healthy donors. PCR involved 60 Vbeta and 13 Jbeta primers. The data were produced by immunoSEQ multiplex PCR, yet TCRdb's version contains in-frame clones alone and is incomplete. The table counts 60,000 to 80,000 clones; 4% to 5.5% lies in the top ten. Sequencing was done on a sample of PBMCs. All receptors derive from a man aged 40-49 years in good health and CMV-seronegative.

Notes on this clone: This sample also contains other DNA sequences that code for the same CDR3. This chain uses TRBV7-2 with TRBJ2-7; 10 nucleotides align to TRBD1. This CDR3 is 13 amino acids long. Germline V gene sequence: CDR1 SGHTA, CDR2 FQGNSA. Trimming took 5 bases from V and 4 from J; bases not matched to a gene: 2. The CDR3 region is CASSRQGAYEQYF. The CDR3 coding sequence is TGTGCCAGCAGCAGACAGGGGGCGTACGAGCAGTACTTC.

The gene calls are TRBV29-1 and TRBJ2-7; perhaps TRBD2 as D (6 bases). Germline-derived CDR1 and CDR2 are SQVTM and ANQGSEA. The CDR3 is 13 amino acids. V was clipped by 7 bases and J by 6 bases, with 19 bases between them. CDR3 nucleotides: TGCAGCGGGGGAGGACTCCAGAGGGCCGAGCAGTACTTC. It translates to CSGGGLQRAEQYF.

The chain recombines TRBV5-1 with TRBJ2-7; 8 bases match TRBD1. V was pared by 2 bases and J by 2 bases, with 3 bases of the junction left unmatched. The germline V gene has CDR1 SGHRS and CDR2 YFSETQ. The CDR3 totals 14 residues. CDR3 residues: CASSLQGDTYEQYF. CDR3 coding DNA: TGCGCCAGCAGCTTACAGGGGGATACCTACGAGCAGTACTTC.

On this clone: The CDR3 carries no conserved terminal phenylalanine or tryptophan, so it likely arises from a read error. The rearrangement joins TRBV6-4 to TRBJ1-1; possibly TRBD1 for D (5 bases). The germline V gene has CDR1 MRHNA and CDR2 SNTAGT. The CDR3 sequence is 14 residues long. The V end lost 8 bases, the J end lost 5 bases, and 18 bases lay between the germline ends. The CDR3 DNA sequence: TGTGCCAGCCGGAATCAGGGAGGGCATACTGAAGCTTTCCTT. Amino acids: CASRNQGGHTEAFL.

The chain is built from TRBV5-1 and TRBJ1-1; tentatively, D is TRBD1 (5 bases). Germline CDR1 is SGHRS and CDR2 is YFSETQ. V shed 5 bases and J shed 3 bases, with 11 bases lying between them. CDR3 length: 13 residues. CDR3 DNA sequence: TGCGCCAGCAGGCGGGGACGCGACACTGAAGCTTTCTTT. Residues: CASRRGRDTEAFF.

The chain employs TRBV6-5 and TRBJ2-7, with TRBD1 identical over 8 bases. V trimming: 6 bases; J trimming: 2 bases; junction bases outside the gene matches: 9. The CDR3 sequence is 15 residues long. Germline V gene lookup returns CDR1 MNHEY and CDR2 SVGAGI. The CDR3 loop reads CASRVPGQETYEQYF. The CDR3 DNA sequence: TGTGCCAGCAGGGTACCGGGACAGGAAACCTACGAGCAGTACTTC.

This rearrangement joins TRBV12-5 to TRBJ2-5; 11 nucleotides agree with TRBD1. CDR1 and CDR2 from the germline V gene are LGHNT and FRNRAP. J lost 4 bases, V lost 5 bases, and 6 bases had no gene match. The CDR3 is 15 amino acids. DNA for the CDR3: TGTGCTAGTGGTCCTGGACAGGGGGCGGGAGAGACCCAGTACTTC. It yields the protein CASGPGQGAGETQYF.

J is TRBJ2-5 and V is TRBV6-5, with D perhaps TRBD2 (6 bases). Germline CDR1 MNHEY, CDR2 SVGAGI. V was cut by 8 bases and J by 5 bases, with 9 bases left in between. This CDR3 region has 11 residues. The CDR3 nucleotides read TGTGCCAGCTTGCGGGACGAGACCCAGTACTTC. As protein: CASLRDETQYF.

V gene TRBV5-1 combines with J gene TRBJ2-1, with TRBD2 matching over 7 bases. V lost 1 base and J lost 1; bases outside the gene matches: 5. This CDR3 comprises 16 residues. Germline assignment: CDR1 SGHRS and CDR2 YFSETQ. In nucleotides, the CDR3 is TGCGCCAGCAGCTTGTACCGCGGGAGTTCCTACAATGAGCAGTTCTTC. It specifies CASSLYRGSSYNEQFF.

The V call is TRBV7-9, the J call TRBJ1-2; 7 bases line up with TRBD1. Germline CDR1 and CDR2: SEHNR and FQNEAQ (reference sequence). The CDR3 is 14 amino acids. V shed 6 bases, J shed 3 bases, and the junction held 7 bases outside the gene matches. The CDR3 DNA follows: TGTGCCAGCAGTCGACAGGGCCGAGACTATGGCTACACCTTC. Amino acid sequence: CASSRQGRDYGYTF.

CDR3 nucleotides: TGTGCCAGCAGAAGCGATTCCTACGAGCAGTACTTC. This sequence encodes CASRSDSYEQYF. J is TRBJ2-7 and V is TRBV2; D gene unclear. V was shortened by 6 bases and J by 1 base, with 7 bases between the two germline ends. CDR3 length: 12 amino acids. Germline V gene lookup returns CDR1 SNHLY and CDR2 FYNNEI.

The chain couples TRBV4-1 to TRBJ2-2; 10 bases are a match to TRBD2. CDR1 and CDR2 (germline): MGHRA, YSYEKL. This CDR3 region has 15 residues. Trimming at V came to 0 bases and at J to 9 bases, leaving 4 bases not matched to a gene. The CDR3 reads CASSQEASGGRELFF. In DNA form, the CDR3 reads TGCGCCAGCAGCCAAGAGGCTAGCGGGGGCAGGGAGCTGTTTTTT.

Comment on this clone: Other DNA sequences in this sample translate to the same CDR3. The chain couples TRBV5-1 to TRBJ2-7, with 11 bases lining up with TRBD2. Germline trimming cut 4 bases from V and 1 base from J; bases unmatched to any gene: 4. This CDR3 spans 15 amino acids. Germline values: CDR1 SGHRS, CDR2 YFSETQ. CDR3 in amino acids: CASSGGTSGSYEQYF. DNA for the CDR3: TGCGCCAGCAGCGGAGGGACTAGCGGTTCCTACGAGCAGTACTTC.